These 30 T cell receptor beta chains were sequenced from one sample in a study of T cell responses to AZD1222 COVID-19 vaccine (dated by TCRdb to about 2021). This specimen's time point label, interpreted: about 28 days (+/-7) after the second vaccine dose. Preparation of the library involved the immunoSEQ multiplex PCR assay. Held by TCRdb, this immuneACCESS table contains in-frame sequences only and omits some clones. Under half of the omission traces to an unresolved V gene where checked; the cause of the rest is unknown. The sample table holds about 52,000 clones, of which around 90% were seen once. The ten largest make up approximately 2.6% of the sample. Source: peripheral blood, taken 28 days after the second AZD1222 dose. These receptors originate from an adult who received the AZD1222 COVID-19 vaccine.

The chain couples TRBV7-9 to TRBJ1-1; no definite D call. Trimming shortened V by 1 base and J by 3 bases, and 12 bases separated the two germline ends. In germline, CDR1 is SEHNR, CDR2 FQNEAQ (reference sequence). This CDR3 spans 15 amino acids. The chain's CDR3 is CASSLGASVYTEAFF. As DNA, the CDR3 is TGTGCCAGCAGCTTAGGGGCCAGCGTTTACACTGAAGCTTTCTTT.

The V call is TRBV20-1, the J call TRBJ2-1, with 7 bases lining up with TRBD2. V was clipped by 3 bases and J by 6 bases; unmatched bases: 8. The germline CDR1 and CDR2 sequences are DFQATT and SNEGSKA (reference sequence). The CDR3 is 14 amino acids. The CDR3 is CSASGLAAVNEQFF. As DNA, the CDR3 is TGCAGTGCTAGTGGGCTAGCGGCCGTCAATGAGCAGTTCTTC.

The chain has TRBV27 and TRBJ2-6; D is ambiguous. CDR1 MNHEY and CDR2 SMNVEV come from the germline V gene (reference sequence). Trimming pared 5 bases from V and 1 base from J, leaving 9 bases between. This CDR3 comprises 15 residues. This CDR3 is CASSPQRSGANVLTF. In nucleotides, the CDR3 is TGTGCCAGCAGTCCCCAAAGGTCTGGGGCCAACGTCCTGACTTTC.

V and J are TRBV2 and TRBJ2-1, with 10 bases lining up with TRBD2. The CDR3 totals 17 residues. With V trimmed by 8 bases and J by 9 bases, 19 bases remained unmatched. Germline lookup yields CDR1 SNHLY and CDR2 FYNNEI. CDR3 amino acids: CASRGFIAGGSGGEQFF. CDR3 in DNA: TGTGCCAGCCGAGGTTTCATAGCGGGAGGTAGCGGGGGTGAGCAGTTCTTC.

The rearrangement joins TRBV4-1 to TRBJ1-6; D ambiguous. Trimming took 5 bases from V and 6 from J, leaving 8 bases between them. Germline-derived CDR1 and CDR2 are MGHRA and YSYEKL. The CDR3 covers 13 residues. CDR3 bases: TGCGCCAGCAGCAGGGAAATTAATTCACCCCTCCACTTT. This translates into CASSREINSPLHF.

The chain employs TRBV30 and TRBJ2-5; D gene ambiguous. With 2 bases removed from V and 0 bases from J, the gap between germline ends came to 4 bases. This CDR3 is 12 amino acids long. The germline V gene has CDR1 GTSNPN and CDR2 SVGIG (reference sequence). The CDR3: CAWSRNQETQYF. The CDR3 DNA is TGTGCCTGGAGTCGGAACCAAGAGACCCAGTACTTC.

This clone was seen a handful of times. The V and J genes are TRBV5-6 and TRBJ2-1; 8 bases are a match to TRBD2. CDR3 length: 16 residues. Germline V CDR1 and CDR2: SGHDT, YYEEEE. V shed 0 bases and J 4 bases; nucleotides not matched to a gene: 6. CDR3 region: CASSLETSVKYNEQFF. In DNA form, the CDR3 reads TGTGCCAGCAGCTTGGAGACTAGCGTCAAGTACAATGAGCAGTTCTTC. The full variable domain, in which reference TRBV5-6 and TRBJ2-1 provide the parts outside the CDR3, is DAGVTQSPTHLIKTRGQQVTLRCSPKSGHDTVSWYQQALGQGPQFIFQYYEEEERQRGNFPDRFSGHQFPNYSSELNVNALLLGDSALYLCASSLETSVKYNEQFFGPGTRLTVL.

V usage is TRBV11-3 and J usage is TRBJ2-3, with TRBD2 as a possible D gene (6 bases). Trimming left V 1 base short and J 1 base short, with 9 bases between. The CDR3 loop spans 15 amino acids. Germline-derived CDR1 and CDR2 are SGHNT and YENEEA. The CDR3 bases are TGTGCCAGCAGCTTAGGACCGGGGGGCACAGATACGCAGTATTTT. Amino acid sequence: CASSLGPGGTDTQYF. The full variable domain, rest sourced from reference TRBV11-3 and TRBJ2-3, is EAGVVQSPRYKIIEKKQPVAFWCNPISGHNTLYWYLQNLGQGPELLIRYENEEAVDDSQLPKDRFSAERLKGVDSTLKIQPAELGDSAVYLCASSLGPGGTDTQYFGPGTRLTVL.

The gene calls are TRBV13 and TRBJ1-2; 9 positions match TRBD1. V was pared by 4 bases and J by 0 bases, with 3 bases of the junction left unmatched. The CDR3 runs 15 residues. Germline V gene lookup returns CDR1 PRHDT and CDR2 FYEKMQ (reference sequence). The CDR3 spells CASSSGQGANYGYTF. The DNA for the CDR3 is TGTGCCAGCAGCTCGGGACAGGGAGCTAACTATGGCTACACCTTC.

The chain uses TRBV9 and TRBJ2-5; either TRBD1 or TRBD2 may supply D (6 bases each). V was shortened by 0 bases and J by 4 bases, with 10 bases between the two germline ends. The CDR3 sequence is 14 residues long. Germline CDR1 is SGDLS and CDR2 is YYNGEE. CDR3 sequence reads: CASSVGGAGETQYF. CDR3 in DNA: TGTGCCAGCAGCGTAGGGGGGGCTGGAGAGACCCAGTACTTC.

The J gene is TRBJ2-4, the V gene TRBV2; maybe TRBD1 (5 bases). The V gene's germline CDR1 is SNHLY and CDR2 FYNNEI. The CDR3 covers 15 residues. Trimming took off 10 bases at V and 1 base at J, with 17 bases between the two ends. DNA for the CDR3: TGTGCCACCAACTTGGGGCCCATGGCCAAAAACATTCAGTACTTC. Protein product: CATNLGPMAKNIQYF.

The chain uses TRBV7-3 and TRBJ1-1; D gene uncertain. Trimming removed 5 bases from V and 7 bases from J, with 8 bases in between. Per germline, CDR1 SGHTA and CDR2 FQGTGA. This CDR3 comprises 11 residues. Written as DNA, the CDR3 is TGTGCCAGCAGCACACCAAATGAAGCTTTCTTT. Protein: CASSTPNEAFF. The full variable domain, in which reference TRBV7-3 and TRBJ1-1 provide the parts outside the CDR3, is GAGVSQTPSNKVTEKGKYVELRCDPISGHTALYWYRQSLGQGPEFLIYFQGTGAADDSGLPNDRFFAVRPEGSVSTLKIQRTERGDSAVYLCASSTPNEAFFGQGTRLTVV.

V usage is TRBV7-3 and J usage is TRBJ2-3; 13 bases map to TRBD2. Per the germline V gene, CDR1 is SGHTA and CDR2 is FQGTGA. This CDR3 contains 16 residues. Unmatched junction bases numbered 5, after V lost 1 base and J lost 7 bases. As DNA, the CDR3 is TGTGCCAGCAGCTTAAGGACTAGCGGGAGTAGAAATACGCAGTATTTT. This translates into CASSLRTSGSRNTQYF.

CDR3 sequence (DNA): TGTGCCAGTAGTACGACAGGGGACAATCAGCCCCAGCATTTT. Encoded protein: CASSTTGDNQPQHF. This chain links TRBV19 with TRBJ1-5, with 8 bases that match TRBD1. Germline CDR1 reads LNHDA; CDR2 reads SQIVND (reference sequence). This CDR3 has 14 amino acids. Losses at the gene ends were 4 bases for V and 3 bases for J; bases not matched to a gene: 2.

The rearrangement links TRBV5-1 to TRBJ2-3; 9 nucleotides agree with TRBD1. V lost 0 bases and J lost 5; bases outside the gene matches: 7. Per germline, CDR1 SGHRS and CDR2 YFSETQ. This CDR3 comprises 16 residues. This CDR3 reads CASSLAGQGLIDTQYF. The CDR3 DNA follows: TGCGCCAGCAGCTTGGCCGGACAGGGGCTGATAGATACGCAGTATTTT.

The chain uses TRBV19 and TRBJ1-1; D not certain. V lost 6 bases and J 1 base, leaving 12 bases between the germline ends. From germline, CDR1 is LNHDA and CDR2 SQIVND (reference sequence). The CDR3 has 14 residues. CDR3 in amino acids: CASSQVAGNTEAFF. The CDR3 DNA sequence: TGTGCCAGTAGCCAAGTGGCGGGGAACACTGAAGCTTTCTTT.

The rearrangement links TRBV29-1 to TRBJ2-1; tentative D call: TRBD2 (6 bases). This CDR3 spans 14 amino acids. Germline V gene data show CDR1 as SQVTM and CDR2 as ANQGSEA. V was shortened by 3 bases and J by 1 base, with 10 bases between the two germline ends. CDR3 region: CSVEAGNSYNEQFF. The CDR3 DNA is TGCAGCGTTGAGGCGGGAAATTCCTACAATGAGCAGTTCTTC.

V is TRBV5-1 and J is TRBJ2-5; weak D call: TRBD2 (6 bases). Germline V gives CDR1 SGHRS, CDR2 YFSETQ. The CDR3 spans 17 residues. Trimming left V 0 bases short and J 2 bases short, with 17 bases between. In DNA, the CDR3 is TGCGCCAGCAGCTTGGTGGGTAGCGCCCGGGGGCAAGAGACCCAGTACTTC. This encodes CASSLVGSARGQETQYF.

CDR3 amino acids: CASSQSVLSGYGYTF. CDR3 in DNA: TGTGCCAGCAGCCAATCCGTCCTATCCGGCTATGGCTACACCTTC. The V gene is TRBV3-1 (or the pseudogene TRBV3-2), the J gene TRBJ1-2; D remains unclear. Trimming removed 2 bases from V and 4 bases from J, with 14 bases in between. The CDR3 spans 15 residues. CDR1 and CDR2 from the germline V gene are LGHDT and YNNKEL (reference sequence).

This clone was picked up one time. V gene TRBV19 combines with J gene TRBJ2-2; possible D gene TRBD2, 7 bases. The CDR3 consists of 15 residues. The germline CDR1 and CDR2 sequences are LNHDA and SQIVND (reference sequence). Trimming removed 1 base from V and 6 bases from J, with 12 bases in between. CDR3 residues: CASSIARGRAGELFF. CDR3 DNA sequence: TGTGCCAGTAGTATAGCGCGGGGGCGCGCCGGGGAGCTGTTTTTT. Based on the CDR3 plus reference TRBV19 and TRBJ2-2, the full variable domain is DGGITQSPKYLFRKEGQNVTLSCEQNLNHDAMYWYRQDPGQGLRLIYYSQIVNDFQKGDIAEGYSVSREKKESFPLTVTSAQKNPTAFYLCASSIARGRAGELFFGEGSRLTVL.

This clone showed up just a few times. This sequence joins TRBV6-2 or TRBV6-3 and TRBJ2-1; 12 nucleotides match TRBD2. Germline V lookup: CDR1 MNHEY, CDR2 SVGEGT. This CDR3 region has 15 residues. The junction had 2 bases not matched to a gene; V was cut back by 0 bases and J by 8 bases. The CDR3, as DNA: TGTGCCAGCAGTTACTCGACTAGCGGGAGTTATGAGCAGTTCTTC. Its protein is CASSYSTSGSYEQFF.

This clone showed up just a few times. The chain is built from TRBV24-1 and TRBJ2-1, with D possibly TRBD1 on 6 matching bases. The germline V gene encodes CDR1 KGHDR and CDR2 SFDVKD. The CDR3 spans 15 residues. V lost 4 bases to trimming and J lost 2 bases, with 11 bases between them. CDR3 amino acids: CATSDPGETYNEQFF. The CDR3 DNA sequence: TGTGCCACCAGTGACCCAGGGGAAACCTACAATGAGCAGTTCTTC.

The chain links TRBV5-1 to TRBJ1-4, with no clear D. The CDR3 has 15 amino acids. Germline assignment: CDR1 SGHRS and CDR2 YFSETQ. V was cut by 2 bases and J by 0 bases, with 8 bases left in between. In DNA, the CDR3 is TGCGCCAGCAGCTTTGAGGGCGCAACTAATGAAAAACTGTTTTTT. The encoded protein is CASSFEGATNEKLFF.

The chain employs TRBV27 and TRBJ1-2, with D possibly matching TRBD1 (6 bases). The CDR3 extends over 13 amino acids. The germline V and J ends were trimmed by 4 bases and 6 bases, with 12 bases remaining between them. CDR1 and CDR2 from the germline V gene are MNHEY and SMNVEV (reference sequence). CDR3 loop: CASSSYRVNGYTF. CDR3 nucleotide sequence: TGTGCCAGCAGTTCGTACAGGGTTAATGGCTACACCTTC.

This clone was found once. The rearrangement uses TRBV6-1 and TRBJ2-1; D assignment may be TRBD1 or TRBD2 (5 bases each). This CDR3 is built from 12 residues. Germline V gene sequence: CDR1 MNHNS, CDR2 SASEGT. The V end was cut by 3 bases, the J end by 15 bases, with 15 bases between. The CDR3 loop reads CASSEFRDRRFF. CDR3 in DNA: TGTGCCAGCAGTGAGTTCCGGGACCGGCGGTTCTTC.

The CDR3 loop reads CASSLGGAGGPSGDTQYF. The CDR3 DNA is TGTGCCAGCAGCCTGGGAGGAGCGGGAGGGCCCAGCGGAGATACGCAGTATTTT. The chain joins TRBV3-1 (or the pseudogene TRBV3-2) to TRBJ2-3; 10 nucleotides agree with TRBD2. Germline V gene data show CDR1 as LGHDT and CDR2 as YNNKEL (reference sequence). The CDR3 runs 18 residues. With 4 bases clipped from V and 5 bases from J, the junction kept 15 bases outside the gene matches.

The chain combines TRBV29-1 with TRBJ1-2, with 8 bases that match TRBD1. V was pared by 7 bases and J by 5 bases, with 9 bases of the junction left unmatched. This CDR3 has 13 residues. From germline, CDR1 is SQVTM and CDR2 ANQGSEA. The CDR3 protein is CSGGDRSLYGYTF. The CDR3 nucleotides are TGCAGCGGTGGGGACAGGTCGTTGTATGGCTACACCTTC. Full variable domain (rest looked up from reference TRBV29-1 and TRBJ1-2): SAVISQKPSRDICQRGTSLTIQCQVDSQVTMMFWYRQQPGQSLTLIATANQGSEATYESGFVIDKFPISRPNLTFSTLTVSNMSPEDSSIYLCSGGDRSLYGYTFGSGTRLTVV.

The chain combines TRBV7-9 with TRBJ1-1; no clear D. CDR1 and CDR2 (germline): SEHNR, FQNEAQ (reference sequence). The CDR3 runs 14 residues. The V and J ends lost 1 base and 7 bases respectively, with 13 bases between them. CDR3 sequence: CASSLVIQPFEAFF. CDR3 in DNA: TGTGCCAGCAGCTTAGTAATACAGCCGTTTGAAGCTTTCTTT.

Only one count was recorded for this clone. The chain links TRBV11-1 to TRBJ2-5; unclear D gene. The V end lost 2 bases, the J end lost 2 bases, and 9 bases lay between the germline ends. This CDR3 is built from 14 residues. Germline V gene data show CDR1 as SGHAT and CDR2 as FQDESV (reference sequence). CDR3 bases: TGTGCCAGCAGCTTAAGTAACGGACAAGAGACCCAGTACTTC. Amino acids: CASSLSNGQETQYF.

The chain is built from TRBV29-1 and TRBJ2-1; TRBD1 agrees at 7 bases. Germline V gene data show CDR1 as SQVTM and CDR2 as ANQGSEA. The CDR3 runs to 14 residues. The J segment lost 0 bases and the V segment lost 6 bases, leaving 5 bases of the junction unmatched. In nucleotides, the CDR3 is TGCAGCGTCCACCAGGGGGTCTCCTACAATGAGCAGTTCTTC. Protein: CSVHQGVSYNEQFF.